This TCR beta chain is from a study of blood T cells in healthy people across ages. Study-wide results and limits: No conclusive comparison of naive versus antigen-experienced cells was possible with unsorted PBMCs. Naive T cell percentage showed a strong correlation with the diversity of TCR beta.

The germline gives CDR1 SGHRS, CDR2 YFSETQ. The CDR3 is 16 residues long. A second PCR, run for about 6 to 11 cycles, used a sample-barcoded 5' primer plus a J-beta primer mix. TCRdb independently ran MiXCR on the 5' RACE reads; one entry per CDR3 protein. The sample holds under 2 million distinct CDR3 sequences, roughly 32% seen once. Isolated PBMCs totaled at least 6 million in each sample. This clonotype was seen a handful of times. Its antigen remains unknown. One junction end does not reproduce the germline sequence, and a read error may be involved. This chain uses TRBV5-1 with TRBJ2-3; 9 bases are shared with TRBD1. This clonotype was obtained from a woman younger than 45 in good health. The specimen sequenced was blood. Written as DNA, the CDR3 is TGCGCCAGCGGCTTGACCGGGACAGGGTCCCCAGATACGCAGTATTTT. The encoded protein is CASGLTGTGSPDTQYF.